This T cell receptor beta chain was documented in a study of T cells in Graves' hyperthyroidism and ophthalmopathy. Pregnant or lactating patients were excluded, as were those with uncontrolled infection or other autoimmune disease. Amplified TCR beta CDR3 regions derived from RNA transcripts. Carried out on the TCR CDR3, a first-round RT-PCR used the HTBI primer set. MiXCR, applied by TCRdb to the multiplex PCR reads, yields one record per CDR3 protein. The sample has roughly 700,000 distinct CDR3 sequences, 30% to 40% seen once; the top ten hold less than 35%. The CDR3 is 13 amino acids. Germline V gives CDR1 ENHRY, CDR2 SYGVKD. V lost 10 bases and J lost 7, with 16 bases in between.

The rearrangement joins TRBV10-3 to TRBJ2-2, with D possibly being TRBD1 (6 bases). Sequencing used blood. The TCR sequence derives from a woman aged 40 to 50 with Graves' hyperthyroidism. The DNA of the CDR3 is TGTGCCACCCAGGATACAGGGATCGGGGAGCTGTTTTTT. It encodes CATQDTGIGELFF.